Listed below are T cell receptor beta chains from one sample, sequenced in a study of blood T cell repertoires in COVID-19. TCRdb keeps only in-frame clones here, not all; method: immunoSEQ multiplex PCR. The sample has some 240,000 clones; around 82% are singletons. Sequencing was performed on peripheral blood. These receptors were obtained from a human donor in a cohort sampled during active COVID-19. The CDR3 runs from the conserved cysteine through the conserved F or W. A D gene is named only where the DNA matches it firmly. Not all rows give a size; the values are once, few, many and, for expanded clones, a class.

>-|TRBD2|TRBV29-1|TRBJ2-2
CSVAGGGGELFF
TGCAGCGTTGCTGGGGGGGGCGGGGAGCTGTTTTTT
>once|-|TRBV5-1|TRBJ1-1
CASSPGTSNTEAFF
TGCGCCAGCAGCCCCGGGACATCGAACACTGAAGCTTTCTTT
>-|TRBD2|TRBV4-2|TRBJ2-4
CASSFRLAGGRGAKNIQYF
TGTGCCAGCAGCTTCCGACTAGCGGGAGGGAGGGGGGCCAAAAACATTCAGTACTTC
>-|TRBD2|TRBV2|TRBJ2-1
CASSETPGLGDEQFF
TGTGCCAGCAGTGAGACCCCGGGACTAGGGGATGAGCAGTTCTTC
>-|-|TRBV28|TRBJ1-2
CASSLRGSWGGGYTF
TGTGCCAGCAGTTTACGGGGGAGCTGGGGAGGTGGCTACACCTTC
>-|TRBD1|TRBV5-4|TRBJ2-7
CASSSTGTGGEQYF
TGTGCCAGCAGCTCCACCGGGACAGGGGGCGAGCAGTACTTC
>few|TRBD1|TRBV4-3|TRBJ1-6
CASSPQGASNSPLHF
TGCGCCAGCAGTCCACAGGGGGCAAGTAATTCACCCCTCCACTTT
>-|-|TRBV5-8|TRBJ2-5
CAGGVETQYF
TGTGCGGGTGGAGTGGAGACCCAGTACTTC
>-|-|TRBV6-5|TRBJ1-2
CASSPEGDGYTF
TGTGCCAGCAGCCCCGAGGGGGATGGCTACACCTTC
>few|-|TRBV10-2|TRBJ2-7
CASSSSGYEQYF
TGCGCCAGCAGTTCCTCAGGCTACGAGCAGTACTTC
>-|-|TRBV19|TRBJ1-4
CASSIAGSANEKLFF
TGTGCCAGTAGTATAGCGGGGTCGGCTAATGAAAAACTGTTTTTT
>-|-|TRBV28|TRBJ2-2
CASSLQGNTGELFF
TGTGCCAGCAGTTTACAGGGGAACACCGGGGAGCTGTTTTTT
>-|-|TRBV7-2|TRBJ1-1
CASSIQGFEAFF
TGTGCCAGCAGCATCCAGGGGTTTGAAGCTTTCTTT
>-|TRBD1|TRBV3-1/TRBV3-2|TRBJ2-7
CASSPRTGSEQYF
TGTGCCAGCAGCCCAAGGACAGGTAGCGAGCAGTACTTC
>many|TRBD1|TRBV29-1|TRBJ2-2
CSVEGDRELSTGELFF
TGCAGCGTTGAAGGGGACAGGGAACTGAGCACCGGGGAGCTGTTTTTT
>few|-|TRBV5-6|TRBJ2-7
CASSLEAGEQYF
TGTGCCAGCAGCTTGGAGGCAGGGGAGCAGTACTTC
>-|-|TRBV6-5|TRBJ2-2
CASSYSLGSNAGELFF
TGTGCCAGCAGTTACTCTTTGGGCAGTAACGCCGGGGAGCTGTTTTTT
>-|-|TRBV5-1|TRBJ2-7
CASSLSSGISYEQYF
TGCGCCAGCAGCTTGTCTTCAGGGATCTCCTACGAGCAGTACTTC
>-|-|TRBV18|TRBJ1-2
CASSPPGLYGYTF
TGTGCCAGCTCACCCCCTGGCCTCTATGGCTACACCTTC
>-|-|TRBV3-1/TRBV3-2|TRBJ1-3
CASSQDSTAGNTIYF
TGTGCCAGCAGCCAAGATTCGACAGCTGGAAACACCATATATTTT
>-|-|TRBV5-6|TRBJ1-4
CASSPGANEKLFF
TGTGCCAGCAGCCCAGGGGCTAATGAAAAACTGTTTTTT
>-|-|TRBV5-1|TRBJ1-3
CASSSQGVSGNTIYF
TGCGCCAGCAGCTCCCAAGGGGTCTCTGGAAACACCATATATTTT